The source of this T cell receptor (beta chain) is a study of brain T cells in children with intractable seizures. Study-wide points: Pre- and post-surgery blood differed in depth, so pre-surgery absences may be undersampling. Patients' HCMV serostatus was unknown; virus specificity rests on CDR3 similarity alone.

Worth noting for this clone: The antigen is undetermined.

Some clones are missing from TCRdb's copy, which holds only in-frame ones; the method was immunoSEQ multiplex PCR. Of roughly 69,000 clones listed, 95% to 97% are singletons. Only cases whose brain tissue showed the highest T cell transcript signatures were sequenced. Unmatched junction bases numbered 0, after V lost 4 bases and J lost 4 bases. This CDR3 comprises 12 residues. The sequence was obtained from a boy younger than two with focal cortical dysplasia and intractable seizures. The chain employs TRBV12-3 or TRBV12-4 and TRBJ2-7; 8 nucleotides match TRBD1. The material sequenced was peripheral blood, taken at surgery. CDR3 residues: CASSYRGYEQYF. DNA of the CDR3: TGTGCCAGCAGTTACAGGGGGTACGAGCAGTACTTC.